Detailed here is one T cell receptor (beta chain). Antigen unknown. This sample is drawn from a study of graft-versus-host responses after intestinal transplantation. Looking at the study overall: Induction using anti-thymocyte globulin, followed by tacrolimus and steroids for roughly 3 years, was given to all recipients.

Data came from immunoSEQ multiplex PCR; TCRdb stores just in-frame clones and leaves some out. Of 90,000 to 150,000 clones in the sample, about 93% were seen once. This receptor was obtained from a human donor who received an intestinal transplant. Sequencing was performed on unstimulated CD4+ T cells sorted from spleen or lymph node cells, taken before intestinal transplant.

In DNA, the CDR3 is TGTGCCAGCAGTCGAGGGAGCAATCAGCCCCAGCATTTT. Translation: CASSRGSNQPQHF. J is TRBJ1-5 and V is TRBV6-5; no firm D call. CDR1 and CDR2 from the germline V gene are MNHEY and SVGAGI. This CDR3 comprises 13 residues. V was trimmed by 5 bases and J by 1 base, leaving 6 bases between them.